Below, 13 T cell receptor beta chains from the same sample are listed, as sequenced in a study of T-cell memory formation after mild COVID-19. TCRdb re-called the 5' RACE reads through MiXCR, storing one row per CDR3 protein. The repertoire holds a few hundred thousand distinct CDR3 sequences, with under 25% as singletons. The sequencing sample was made of PBMCs or a T cell subset sorted from them (not recorded which). The receptor source for this set is an adult woman who had mild COVID-19 (a few samples of this study predate the infection). Cell type and time point are not known.

The table lists this clonotype with many counts. The chain combines TRBV12-3 or TRBV12-4 with TRBJ2-6, with D uncertain. The ends were cut back, 3 bases at V and 1 base at J, with 4 bases in the middle. The CDR3 loop spans 14 amino acids. This CDR3 reads CASSFRSGANVLTF. CDR3 in DNA: TGTGCCAGCAGTTTCCGATCTGGGGCCAACGTCCTGACTTTC.

J is TRBJ2-3 and V is TRBV7-9; 10 positions agree with TRBD2. Germline values: CDR1 SEHNR, CDR2 FQNEAQ (reference sequence). V dropped 4 bases and J dropped 6; count of bases not matched to a gene: 7. The CDR3 extends over 15 amino acids. CDR3 in DNA: TGTGCCAGCAGCTACCTTAGCGGGGGGACGGATACGCAGTATTTT. Encoded protein: CASSYLSGGTDTQYF. The full variable domain, in which reference TRBV7-9 and TRBJ2-3 provide the parts outside the CDR3, is DTGVSQNPRHKITKRGQNVTFRCDPISEHNRLYWYRQTLGQGPEFLTYFQNEAQLEKSRLLSDRFSAERPKGSFSTLEIQRTEQGDSAMYLCASSYLSGGTDTQYFGPGTRLTVL.

This rearrangement joins TRBV29-1 to TRBJ1-2; no reliable D call. CDR1 and CDR2 (germline): SQVTM, ANQGSEA. Trimming removed 7 bases from V and 5 bases from J, with 8 bases in between. The CDR3 has 10 residues. The CDR3 region is CSAGVYGYTF. The CDR3 nucleotides read TGCAGCGCTGGTGTATATGGCTACACCTTC.

The CDR3 DNA sequence: TGTGCCAGCAGCTCGGGACAGGGACGCAATCAGCCCCAGCATTTT. It codes for CASSSGQGRNQPQHF. The rearrangement uses TRBV7-8 and TRBJ1-5; 9 bases agree with TRBD1. The CDR3 has 15 amino acids. Germline V gives CDR1 SGHVS, CDR2 FQNEAQ. The J segment lost 2 bases and the V segment lost 4 bases, leaving 3 bases of the junction unmatched.

The V call is TRBV18, the J call TRBJ2-1; 9 positions match TRBD1. From germline, CDR1 is KGHSH and CDR2 LQKENI. V was pared by 2 bases and J by 8 bases, with 4 bases of the junction left unmatched. The CDR3 has 14 residues. The CDR3 region is CASSPGQGWDEQFF. The CDR3 coding sequence is TGTGCCAGCTCACCAGGACAGGGGTGGGATGAGCAGTTCTTC. The whole variable domain, filled in from reference TRBV18 and TRBJ2-1, reads NAGVMQNPRHLVRRRGQEARLRCSPMKGHSHVYWYRQLPEEGLKFMVYLQKENIIDESGMPKERFSAEFPKEGPSILRIQQVVRGDSAAYFCASSPGQGWDEQFFGPGTRLTVL.

The V gene is TRBV3-1, the J gene TRBJ2-7; TRBD1 agrees at 12 bases. Unmatched junction bases numbered 9, after V lost 4 bases and J lost 2 bases. Germline loops: CDR1 LGHDT, CDR2 YNNKEL (reference sequence). CDR3 length: 17 residues. As DNA, the CDR3 is TGTGCCAGCAGCCCGGGACAGGGGGCATCACGAACCTACGAGCAGTACTTC. Encoded protein: CASSPGQGASRTYEQYF.

This clonotype was recorded once. The genes are TRBV7-6 and TRBJ2-1; D gene unclear. Germline CDR1 SGHVS, CDR2 FNYEAQ. This CDR3 is built from 14 residues. V was cut by 2 bases and J by 3 bases, with 8 bases left in between. CDR3 protein: CASSLTYYYNEQFF. The CDR3, as DNA: TGTGCCAGCAGCTTAACGTACTACTACAATGAGCAGTTCTTC.

This clonotype appeared many times. This chain uses TRBV24-1 with TRBJ2-7; 9 positions agree with TRBD1. CDR3 size: 14 residues. Losses at the gene ends were 7 bases for V and 5 bases for J; bases not matched to a gene: 8. From germline, CDR1 is KGHDR and CDR2 SFDVKD. CDR3 bases: TGTGCCACCAGCCCCCGGGACAGGGAAAACGAGCAGTACTTC. Protein: CATSPRDRENEQYF.

The chain carries TRBV12-3 or TRBV12-4 and TRBJ2-5; the match to TRBD2 covers 7 bases. CDR3 size: 14 residues. V shed 2 bases, J shed 4 bases, and the junction held 4 bases outside the gene matches. CDR3 coding DNA: TGTGCCAGCAGTTTAAGTAGACTAGCAGAGACCCAGTACTTC. Translated: CASSLSRLAETQYF.

The chain combines TRBV4-1 with TRBJ2-5, with TRBD2 as a possible D gene (5 bases). From germline, CDR1 is MGHRA and CDR2 YSYEKL. The CDR3 runs 14 residues. The V and J ends lost 3 bases and 2 bases respectively, with 10 bases between them. CDR3 amino acids: CASSHFEGQETQYF. DNA for the CDR3: TGCGCCAGCAGCCATTTCGAGGGACAAGAGACCCAGTACTTC.

Many counts were recorded for this clonotype. The chain combines TRBV10-3 with TRBJ2-1; D may be TRBD1 (6 bases). The CDR3 runs 14 residues. Germline-derived CDR1 and CDR2 are ENHRY and SYGVKD. Trimming removed 2 bases at V and 7 bases at J, with 12 bases between. The CDR3, as DNA: TGTGCCATCAGTGAGGACAGGAACTATAATGAGCAGTTCTTC. Amino acids: CAISEDRNYNEQFF.

This clonotype was detected ten times or more. The chain has TRBV20-1 and TRBJ2-3; 11 positions agree with TRBD2. The CDR3 sequence is 15 residues long. Trimming at V came to 6 bases and at J to 6 bases, leaving 11 bases not matched to a gene. CDR1 is DFQATT and CDR2 is SNEGSKA in the germline V gene (reference sequence). CDR3 loop: CSAGTSGPRGDTQYF. CDR3 nucleotide sequence: TGCAGTGCCGGGACTAGCGGTCCCCGAGGGGATACGCAGTATTTT.

The chain has TRBV20-1 and TRBJ1-5; D gene ambiguous. The V and J ends lost 3 bases and 0 bases respectively, with 9 bases between them. Germline V CDR1 and CDR2: DFQATT, SNEGSKA (reference sequence). The CDR3 is 14 residues long. The CDR3: CSARPGYSNQPQHF. CDR3 coding DNA: TGCAGTGCTAGGCCGGGGTATAGCAATCAGCCCCAGCATTTT.